The text below deals with one TCR beta chain. The specificity of this receptor is unknown. Per-base qualities were not stored, and no clone one base away is much larger. Systemically healthy Caucasian individuals from Russia, approximately 39 in total and aged about 6 to 100 years, were included as donors. Approximately 10 milliliters of peripheral blood were collected from each donor into EDTA-treated Vacutainer tubes. Ficoll-Paque density-gradient centrifugation was used to isolate PBMCs, with at least 6 million per sample. Total RNA, at least 6 micrograms per sample, was extracted from PBMCs with Trizol reagent. For every donor, an aliquot of PBMCs went through flow cytometry to measure the percentages of naive CD45RAhigh/CD27high T cells. The library was built by means of 5' RACE. Sequencer: Illumina HiSeq 2500. The second PCR ran for about 6 to 12 cycles and used a J-beta primer mix along with a sample-barcoded 5' primer. Each TCR beta cDNA molecule received a unique molecular identifier from a template-switch 5' adaptor carrying 12 random nucleotides. Each sample yielded at least 3 million CDR3-containing paired-end reads. The Mint cDNA synthesis kit, primed by a TRBC-specific oligonucleotide, was used to synthesize first-strand cDNA from all RNA. After uracil-DNA glycosylase treatment, a first 18-cycle PCR used universal primers M1SS and BC2_uni_R on all cDNA. The authors' pipeline ran thus. For normalization, 1 million high-quality reads, each with a distinct molecular identifier, were randomly selected from each sample. Instead of being binned into consensus sequences, reads that shared molecular identifiers were thrown out. CDR3 identification, clonotype clustering and error correction used MiTCR with a Q25 quality threshold and the strictest error-elimination algorithm. A nonparametric unseen species model with Euler transformation was used to estimate lower-bound total TCR beta diversity. Using fastp trimming at Q25 and MiXCR clonotype assembly, TCRdb reanalyzed the public sequencing data and kept in-frame beta chains. Entries are consolidated by CDR3 protein sequence, retaining the most common genes and DNA. The V and J calls and clone size come from TCRdb's table, not from the authors' own analysis. Across this sample there are approximately 830,000 distinct CDR3 sequences, with under 80% seen only once. The ten largest clones take up roughly 25% of the sample.

The CDR3, from cysteine to phenylalanine, totals 15 residues. The DNA shown is the 45-base CDR3, in frame from base 1. The junction shows trimming of 2 bases on V and 4 bases on J, and the gene matches do not reach 6 bases of it. The data were taken from a study of blood T cells in healthy people across ages (dated by TCRdb to the mid-2010s). Regarding the study in general: In model experiments, template switching captured roughly one uniquely barcoded TCR beta cDNA molecule for every two T cells. To track age-related changes in TCR beta repertoire diversity, the study relied on deep sequencing normalized with unique cDNA molecular identifiers. Donors were grouped into four age groups: young (average approximately 16 years), middle-aged (over 35), aged (over 55) and long-lived (just over 80). Donors of different ages were randomly distributed across sequencing lanes to avoid experimental bias. The study analyzed two additional independent replicas of 1 million unique cDNA reads from the same blood draw for two donors, one aged 18 to 29 and one aged 80 or older.

General study outcomes and caveats: Observed TCR beta diversity correlated strongly with the percentage of naive T cells measured by flow cytometry. Since profiling was done on bulk unsorted PBMCs, naive and antigen-experienced compartments could not be conclusively compared. The long-lived group showed more naive CD4+ T cells, fewer expanded clones and increased TCR diversity than the aged group, suggesting age selection. The CMV infection status of donors was not known, potentially confounding age-related changes in expanded clonotypes. Observed TCR beta diversity per million T cells fell roughly linearly with age, and a significant reduction was already apparent by age around 40. Estimates of total diversity based on one million sequenced T cells were regarded as lower bounds and as underestimates.

The specimen sequenced was blood. The chain links TRBV12-3 or TRBV12-4 with TRBJ2-3, and 7 junctional nucleotides match TRBD1. The clonotype was recovered from a man between 25 and 39 years old in good health. The nucleotide sequence is given as TGTGCCAGCAGTTTACCCCGAGACAGGGCAGATACGCAGTATTTT. It encodes CASSLPRDRADTQYF.